The 17 T cell receptor beta chains given below trace back to one sample, sequenced in a study of metastatic and nonmetastatic thyroid tumors. TCRdb re-analyzed the PCR reads using MiXCR. The profile shows roughly 3,800 clones, around a third of them singletons. Among the patients, none had received any treatment before thyroid surgery. The specimen sequenced was adjacent normal tissue. The receptor source for this set is a male donor with papillary thyroid cancer or a benign thyroid nodule (not recorded which). Some clones in this sample may be carry-over from other donors' samples.

The gene calls are TRBV7-2 and TRBJ2-3, with no clear D. Germline V gene lookup returns CDR1 SGHTA and CDR2 FQGNSA. This CDR3 comprises 12 residues. Trimming cost V 2 bases and J 7 bases, with 7 bases left between them. CDR3 sequence: CASSLLVNTQYF. CDR3 nucleotides: TGTGCCAGCAGCTTACTAGTGAATACGCAGTATTTT.

This chain joins TRBV20-1 and TRBJ2-7; 7 positions agree with TRBD1. Germline trimming cut 3 bases from V and 5 bases from J; bases unmatched to any gene: 16. Germline assignment: CDR1 DFQATT and CDR2 SNEGSKA (reference sequence). The CDR3 contains 16 residues. The CDR3 loop reads CSASSQGQLNRNEQYF. The CDR3 DNA is TGCAGTGCTAGTTCCCAGGGACAGCTAAACCGAAACGAGCAGTACTTC.

The sample holds a few counts of this clone. Within the sample, other DNA sequences also encode this same CDR3. The gene calls are TRBV28 and TRBJ2-3; the D is unclear. Trimming pared 2 bases from V and 6 bases from J, leaving 9 bases between. Germline CDR1 is MDHEN and CDR2 is SYDVKM. This CDR3 is 13 amino acids long. CDR3 in DNA: TGTGCCAGCAGTTTACCTAGTAGGGATACGCAGTATTTT. Translation gives CASSLPSRDTQYF.

The chain carries TRBV12-3 or TRBV12-4 and TRBJ2-1, with D tentatively TRBD1 (5 bases). V was clipped by 6 bases and J by 0 bases, with 12 bases between them. This CDR3 is built from 15 residues. CDR3 coding DNA: TGTGCCAGCAGCCCCAGGGCCAGCTCCTACAATGAGCAGTTCTTC. Its translation is CASSPRASSYNEQFF.

The chain carries TRBV20-1 and TRBJ2-3; TRBD1 might be the D (6 bases). CDR1 is DFQATT and CDR2 is SNEGSKA in the germline V gene (reference sequence). V was shortened by 4 bases and J by 3 bases, with 14 bases between the two germline ends. The length of the CDR3 is 14 residues. DNA of the CDR3: TGCAGTGCTACAAGGGGGTCTGGTACAGATACGCAGTATTTT. Encoded protein: CSATRGSGTDTQYF.

The chain has TRBV19 and TRBJ1-1; no firm D call. Per germline, CDR1 LNHDA and CDR2 SQIVND (reference sequence). The germline V and J ends were trimmed by 3 bases and 2 bases, with 13 bases remaining between them. The CDR3 contains 15 residues. The CDR3 nucleotides read TGTGCCAGTAGTATTAGTCGGGAAAGTAACACTGAAGCTTTCTTT. Amino acids: CASSISRESNTEAFF.

This clone occurred a few times. This sequence joins TRBV6-1 and TRBJ1-1, with a tentative D call TRBD1 (5 bases). The CDR3 runs to 12 residues. The V gene lost 8 bases and the J gene lost 3 bases, with 10 bases spanning the gap. Germline loops: CDR1 MNHNS, CDR2 SASEGT. This CDR3 reads CASGGRDTEAFF. The DNA for the CDR3 is TGTGCCAGCGGGGGTCGGGACACTGAAGCTTTCTTT.

This clone counts as medium-sized (0.01 to 0.1%). A much larger clonotype is one base distant, so this may be a read error. The V gene is TRBV12-3 or TRBV12-4, the J gene TRBJ1-2; tentative D call: TRBD1 (6 bases). The CDR3 contains 11 residues. V lost 8 bases to trimming and J lost 10 bases, with 14 bases between them. CDR3 amino acids: CASVRQAVYTF. CDR3 nucleotides: TGTGCCAGCGTGAGACAGGCGGTCTACACCTTC.

The V gene is TRBV5-1, the J gene TRBJ1-2; D is perhaps TRBD1 (6 bases). Trimming left V 4 bases short and J 8 bases short, with 18 bases between. CDR1 is SGHRS, CDR2 YFSETQ, per germline. This CDR3 is built from 14 residues. CDR3: CASSGDRGSSGYTF. CDR3 DNA: TGCGCCAGCAGCGGGGATAGGGGGAGCTCCGGCTACACCTTC.

The chain combines TRBV5-1 with TRBJ2-1, with 7 positions matching TRBD2. Trimming at V came to 0 bases and at J to 2 bases, leaving 11 bases not matched to a gene. Germline loops: CDR1 SGHRS, CDR2 YFSETQ. The length of the CDR3 is 18 residues. CDR3 nucleotides: TGCGCCAGCAGCTTGGAAGGCGGCGGGAGCTCGACCTACAATGAGCAGTTCTTC. It encodes CASSLEGGGSSTYNEQFF.

The chain links TRBV5-1 to TRBJ1-2; D is undetermined. The CDR3 runs 14 residues. The V gene lost 0 bases and the J gene lost 1 base, with 7 bases spanning the gap. Germline loops: CDR1 SGHRS, CDR2 YFSETQ. CDR3 residues: CASSLEGFNYGYTF. The CDR3 DNA reads TGCGCCAGCAGCTTGGAAGGGTTTAACTATGGCTACACCTTC.

CDR3 nucleotide sequence: TGCAGTGCTAGAGATGTAGGGGTCACCGGGGAGCTGTTTTTT. Its protein product is CSARDVGVTGELFF. The chain couples TRBV20-1 to TRBJ2-2, with D possibly being TRBD1 (5 bases). The CDR3 runs 14 residues. V shed 0 bases and J shed 4 bases, with 9 bases lying between them. The germline V gene has CDR1 DFQATT and CDR2 SNEGSKA (reference sequence).

At least ten counts were recorded for this clone. This chain's CDR3 is CASSQGVTSAQETQYF. The DNA of the CDR3 is TGTGCCAGCAGCCAAGGGGTGACTAGCGCCCAAGAGACCCAGTACTTC. The chain has TRBV14 and TRBJ2-5; 8 nucleotides agree with TRBD2. With 1 base clipped from V and 1 base from J, the junction kept 5 bases outside the gene matches. Germline V gives CDR1 SGHDN, CDR2 FVKESK. The CDR3 extends over 16 amino acids.

This clone was counted between two and nine times. V is TRBV20-1 and J is TRBJ2-7; D is possibly TRBD2 (5 bases). Trimming took 3 bases from V and 3 from J, leaving 6 bases between them. This CDR3 is 11 amino acids long. CDR1 and CDR2 (germline): DFQATT, SNEGSKA (reference sequence). CDR3 DNA: TGCAGTGCTAGGGGAGTCTACGAGCAGTACTTC. This encodes CSARGVYEQYF.

The chain recombines TRBV18 with TRBJ2-7; 8 bases map to TRBD1. Per the germline V gene, CDR1 is KGHSH and CDR2 is LQKENI. This CDR3 spans 15 amino acids. The V segment lost 6 bases and the J segment 5 bases; nucleotides outside the gene matches: 12. The CDR3 nucleotides are TGTGCCAGCTCTCCAGATTCACAGGGGGGACACGAGCAGTACTTC. It encodes CASSPDSQGGHEQYF.

This clone ranks as medium-sized. The chain recombines TRBV5-4 with TRBJ2-7, with 8 bases matching TRBD2. The length of the CDR3 is 15 residues. Germline V gene data show CDR1 as SGHNT and CDR2 as YYREEE (reference sequence). After removal of 0 bases from V and 3 bases from J, the junction contained 5 bases not matched to a gene. The CDR3 region is CASSLAGGSYYEQYF. CDR3 nucleotide sequence: TGTGCCAGCAGCTTGGCGGGGGGGTCGTACTACGAGCAGTACTTC.

The rearrangement joins TRBV11-2 to TRBJ2-3; TRBD1 is a possible D gene (6 bases). The length of the CDR3 is 15 residues. The V end lost 1 base, the J end lost 1 base, and 9 bases lay between the germline ends. Looked up from germline, CDR1 is SGHAT and CDR2 is FQNNGV. Here the CDR3 DNA reads TGTGCCAGCAGCTTAGTGGGGACACGCACAGATACGCAGTATTTT. The encoded protein is CASSLVGTRTDTQYF.